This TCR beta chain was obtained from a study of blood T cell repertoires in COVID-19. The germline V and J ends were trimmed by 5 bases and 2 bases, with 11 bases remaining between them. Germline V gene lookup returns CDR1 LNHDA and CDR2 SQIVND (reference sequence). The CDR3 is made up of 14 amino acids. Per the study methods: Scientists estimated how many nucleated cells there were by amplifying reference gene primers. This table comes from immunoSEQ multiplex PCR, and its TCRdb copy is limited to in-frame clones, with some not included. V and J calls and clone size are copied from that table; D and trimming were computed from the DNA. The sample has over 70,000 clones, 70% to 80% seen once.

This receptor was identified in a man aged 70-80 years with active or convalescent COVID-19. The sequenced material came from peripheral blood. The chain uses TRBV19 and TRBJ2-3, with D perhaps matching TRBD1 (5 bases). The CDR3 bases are TGTGCCAGTAGTTTGGACATCAACACAGATACGCAGTATTTT. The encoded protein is CASSLDINTDTQYF.